This entry describes one T cell receptor beta chain. The germline gene is not matched at one end of the junction; a read error may be the cause. This sample stems from a study of cytomegalovirus exposure and HLA in healthy donors. This CDR3 region has 15 residues. The germline V gene encodes CDR1 LGHNA and CDR2 YSLEER. A multiplex PCR was run with 60 Vbeta primers and 13 Jbeta primers. Clones were read by immunoSEQ multiplex PCR, and TCRdb kept only the in-frame ones, dropping some. The table has 150,000 to 200,000 clones, about four fifths seen once. Material for sequencing was PBMCs. This TCR derives from a woman in her 50s in good health and CMV-seropositive. J is TRBJ1-1 and V is TRBV4-3; D ambiguous. The CDR3 sequence is CASGQESYSLAEAFF. In nucleotides, the CDR3 is TGCGCCAGCGGCCAAGAGAGCTACTCGCTTGCTGAAGCTTTCTTT.